This section outlines one T cell receptor (beta chain) sequence together with its context. The antigen remains undetermined. The sample comes from a study of Ad26.COV2.S vaccination and SARS-CoV-2 variants. Study-level background: Ad26.COV2.S arm of COV1001 included the donor. Intramuscular Ad26.COV2.S at 5x10^10 or 1x10^11 viral particles. Findings and limits, study-wide: People who got the vaccine or the placebo had similar non-spike TCR breadth.

The CDR3 is made up of 16 amino acids. Germline V gene sequence: CDR1 SGHTA, CDR2 FQGNSA. V gave up 1 base and J gave up 1 base, with 14 bases separating them. Treatment denoted: roughly 20 received Ad26.COV2.S at low or high dose, single or two shots; about 5 received placebo; per-sample allocation not given. Sampling happened 63 days after the first vaccine or placebo injection. Vaccination used an Ad26 vector expressing Wuhan-strain SARS-CoV-2 spike. Assay used: immunoSEQ multiplex PCR; TCRdb lists only in-frame clones, some missing. Of roughly 410,000 clones in the sample, roughly four fifths are singletons; the top ten hold about 7.4%.

This clonotype was obtained from a person aged 18-65 years who received the Ad26.COV2.S COVID-19 vaccine or a placebo. The chain employs TRBV7-2 and TRBJ2-7; the D is unclear. The sample in question was peripheral blood, obtained in a trial of Ad26.COV2.S vaccine versus placebo. CDR3 loop: CASSLGLRTPSYEQYF. CDR3 in DNA: TGTGCCAGCAGCTTAGGGCTCCGGACCCCTTCCTACGAGCAGTACTTC.